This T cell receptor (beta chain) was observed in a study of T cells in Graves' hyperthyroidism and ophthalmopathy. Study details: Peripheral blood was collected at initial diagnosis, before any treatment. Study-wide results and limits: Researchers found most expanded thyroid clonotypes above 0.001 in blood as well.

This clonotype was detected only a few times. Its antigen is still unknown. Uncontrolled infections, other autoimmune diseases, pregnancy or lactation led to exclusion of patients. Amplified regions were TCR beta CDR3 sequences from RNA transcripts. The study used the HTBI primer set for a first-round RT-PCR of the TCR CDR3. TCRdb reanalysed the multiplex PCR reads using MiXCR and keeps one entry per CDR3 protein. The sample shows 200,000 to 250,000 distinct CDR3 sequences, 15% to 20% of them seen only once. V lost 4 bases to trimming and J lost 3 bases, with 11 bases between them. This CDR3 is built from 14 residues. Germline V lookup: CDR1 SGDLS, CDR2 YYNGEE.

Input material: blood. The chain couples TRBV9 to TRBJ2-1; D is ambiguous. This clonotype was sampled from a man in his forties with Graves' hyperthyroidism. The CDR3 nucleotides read TGTGCCAGCAGCCCCCAGGTAGTCTACAATGAGCAGTTCTTC. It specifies CASSPQVVYNEQFF.